Sequencing of this T cell receptor beta chain was carried out in a study of blood T cell repertoires in COVID-19. As for the study in general: The study drew acute and convalescent COVID-19 samples from the United States, Italy and Spain. Sample material is recorded as cDNA or gDNA derived from T cells, B-cell-depleted T cells, or PBMCs.

Germline-derived CDR1 and CDR2 are MNHNY and SVGAGI (reference sequence). This CDR3 is 14 amino acids long. The ends lost 6 bases at V and 7 bases at J; junction bases unmatched: 8. Followed longitudinally, the Seattle patients had been enrolled during active infection. Original analysis: Researchers report that nucleated cell counts were estimated from reference gene primer amplification. Sequencing used immunoSEQ multiplex PCR; TCRdb keeps in-frame clones, though not all of them. V, J and clone size derive from that table, while D and trimming were established from the DNA sequence. Found here are around 340,000 clones, roughly nine tenths of them singletons; the top ten hold around 4%.

The receptor was derived from a woman aged 55-70 years with COVID-19, enrolled during active disease. The sequencing sample was made of peripheral blood. The rearrangement links TRBV6-6 to TRBJ1-5; 8 bases agree with TRBD1. CDR3 DNA: TGTGCCAGCAGCCAGGGGGCGGGTTGGCAGCCCCAGCATTTT. Translating gives CASSQGAGWQPQHF.